This T cell receptor beta chain was recovered during a study of shared clonotypes between healthy human individuals. On this clone: Its antigen is unknown.

Genomic DNA belonging to each subset was distributed in equal measure over several immunoSEQ plates. Method: immunoSEQ multiplex PCR; TCRdb's copy keeps in-frame clones and lacks some. In the table there are millions of clones, over 90% of which are singletons. The V end was cut by 3 bases, the J end by 0 bases, with 3 bases between. Germline CDR1 is WSHSY and CDR2 is SAAADI. The CDR3 is 14 amino acids. Whole-study results and caveats: Memory subsets had estimated richness that was generally smaller than that of naive subsets. Sharing across four donors was highest in naive CD4 (about 5%) and lowest in memory CD8 (approximately 0.4%). In contrast to clonotypes shared by all four donors, non-shared clonotypes had lower generation probabilities.

The receptor was isolated from a man younger than 35 in good health. Some clones in this sample may be carry-over from other donors' samples. This chain links TRBV10-2 with TRBJ2-6; no clear D. Sequences were obtained from naive CD4+ T cells from PBMCs. The subset here: CD45RA+ positively selected. The CDR3 reads CASSDISGANVLTF. CDR3 in DNA: TGCGCCAGCAGTGATATCTCTGGGGCCAACGTCCTGACTTTC.